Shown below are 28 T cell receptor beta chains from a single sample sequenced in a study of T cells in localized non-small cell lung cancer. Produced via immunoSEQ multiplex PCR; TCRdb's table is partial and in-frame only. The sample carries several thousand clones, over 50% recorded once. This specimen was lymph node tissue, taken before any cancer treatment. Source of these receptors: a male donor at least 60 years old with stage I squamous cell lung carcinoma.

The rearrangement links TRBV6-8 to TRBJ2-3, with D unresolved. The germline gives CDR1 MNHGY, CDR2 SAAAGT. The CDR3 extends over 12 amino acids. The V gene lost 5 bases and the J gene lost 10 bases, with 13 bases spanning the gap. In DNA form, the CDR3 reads TGTGCCAGCAGTACCGGATCTTCAGCGCAGTATTTT. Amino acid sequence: CASSTGSSAQYF.

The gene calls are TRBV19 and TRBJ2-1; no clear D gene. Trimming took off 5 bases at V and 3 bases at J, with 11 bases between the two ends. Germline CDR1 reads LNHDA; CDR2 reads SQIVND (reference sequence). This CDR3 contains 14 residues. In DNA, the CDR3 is TGTGCCAGTAGTTCATGGTCCTTCTACAATGAGCAGTTCTTC. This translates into CASSSWSFYNEQFF.

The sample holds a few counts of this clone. The CDR3 sequence: CATARGLDTGELFF. In nucleotides, the CDR3 is TGTGCCACCGCCCGGGGATTGGACACCGGGGAGCTGTTTTTT. The V and J genes are TRBV9 and TRBJ2-2; D is perhaps TRBD2 (5 bases). V gave up 9 bases and J gave up 3 bases, with 15 bases separating them. Germline values: CDR1 SGDLS, CDR2 YYNGEE. The CDR3 sequence is 14 residues long.

CDR3 loop: CASSVGSREGSGANVLTF. DNA for the CDR3: TGTGCCAGCAGCGTAGGTTCGCGGGAGGGCTCCGGGGCCAACGTCCTGACTTTC. The rearrangement uses TRBV9 and TRBJ2-6; TRBD2 aligns across 9 bases. Trimming cost V 0 bases and J 4 bases; bases outside gene matches: 8. Germline values: CDR1 SGDLS, CDR2 YYNGEE. The length of the CDR3 is 18 residues.

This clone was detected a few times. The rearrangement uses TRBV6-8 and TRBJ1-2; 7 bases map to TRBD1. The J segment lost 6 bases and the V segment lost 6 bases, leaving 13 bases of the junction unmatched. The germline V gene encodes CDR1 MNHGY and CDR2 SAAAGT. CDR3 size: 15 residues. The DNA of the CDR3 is TGTGCCAGCAGGGGGGAGGGGGCGAAGAATAATGGCTACACCTTC. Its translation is CASRGEGAKNNGYTF.

The CDR3 spells CASSARAGGADTQYF. The CDR3 nucleotides are TGTGCCAGCAGCGCAAGAGCGGGGGGCGCAGATACGCAGTATTTT. The V and J genes are TRBV9 and TRBJ2-3, with TRBD2 identical over 9 bases. The V gene's germline CDR1 is SGDLS and CDR2 YYNGEE. This CDR3 is 15 amino acids long. Trimming took 3 bases from V and 4 from J; bases not matched to a gene: 6. Looking up the rest from reference TRBV9 and TRBJ2-3 gives the full variable domain: DSGVTQTPKHLITATGQRVTLRCSPRSGDLSVYWYQQSLDQGLQFLIQYYNGEERAKGNILERFSAQQFPDLHSELNLSSLELGDSALYFCASSARAGGADTQYFGPGTRLTVL.

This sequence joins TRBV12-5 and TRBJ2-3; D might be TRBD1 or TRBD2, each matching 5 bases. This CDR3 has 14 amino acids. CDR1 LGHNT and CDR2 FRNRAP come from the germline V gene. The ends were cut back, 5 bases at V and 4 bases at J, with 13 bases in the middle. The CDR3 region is CASGRQPGADTQYF. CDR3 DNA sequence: TGTGCTAGTGGTCGACAGCCCGGGGCAGATACGCAGTATTTT.

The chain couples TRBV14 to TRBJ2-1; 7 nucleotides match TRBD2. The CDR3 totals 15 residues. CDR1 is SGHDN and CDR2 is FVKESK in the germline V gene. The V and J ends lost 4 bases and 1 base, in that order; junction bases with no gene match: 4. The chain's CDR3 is CASSPPAGSYNEQFF. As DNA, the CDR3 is TGTGCCAGCAGCCCCCCAGCGGGGTCCTACAATGAGCAGTTCTTC.

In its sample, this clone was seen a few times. This chain's CDR3 is CASSLVSLAGGFGQETQYF. DNA for the CDR3: TGTGCCAGCAGCTTAGTCTCACTAGCGGGAGGTTTCGGACAAGAGACCCAGTACTTC. The rearrangement joins TRBV11-3 to TRBJ2-5; 12 bases are shared with TRBD2. The CDR3 covers 19 residues. The germline V gene encodes CDR1 SGHNT and CDR2 YENEEA. The trim removed 1 base at V and 2 bases at J, leaving 11 bases unmatched.

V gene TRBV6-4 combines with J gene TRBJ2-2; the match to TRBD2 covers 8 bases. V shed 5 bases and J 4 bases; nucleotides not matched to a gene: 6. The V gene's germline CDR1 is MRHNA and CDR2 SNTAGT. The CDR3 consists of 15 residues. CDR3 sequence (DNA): TGTGCCAGCAGTTATGACGGGAGGGCCACCGGGGAGCTGTTTTTT. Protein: CASSYDGRATGELFF.

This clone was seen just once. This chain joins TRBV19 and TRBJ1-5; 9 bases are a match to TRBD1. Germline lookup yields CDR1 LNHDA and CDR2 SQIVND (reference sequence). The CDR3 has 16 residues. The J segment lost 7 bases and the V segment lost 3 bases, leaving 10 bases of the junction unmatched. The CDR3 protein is CASSISGGQGGQPQHF. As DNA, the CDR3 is TGTGCCAGTAGTATCTCGGGGGGACAGGGAGGCCAGCCCCAGCATTTT.

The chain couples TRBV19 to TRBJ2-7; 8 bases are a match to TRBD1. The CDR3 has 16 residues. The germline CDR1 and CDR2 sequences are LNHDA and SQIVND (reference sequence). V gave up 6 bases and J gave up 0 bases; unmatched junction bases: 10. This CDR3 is CASREGTGGSSYEQYF. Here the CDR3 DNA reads TGTGCCAGTAGAGAAGGAACAGGGGGAAGCTCCTACGAGCAGTACTTC. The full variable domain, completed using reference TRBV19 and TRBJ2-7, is DGGITQSPKYLFRKEGQNVTLSCEQNLNHDAMYWYRQDPGQGLRLIYYSQIVNDFQKGDIAEGYSVSREKKESFPLTVTSAQKNPTAFYLCASREGTGGSSYEQYFGPGTRLTVT.

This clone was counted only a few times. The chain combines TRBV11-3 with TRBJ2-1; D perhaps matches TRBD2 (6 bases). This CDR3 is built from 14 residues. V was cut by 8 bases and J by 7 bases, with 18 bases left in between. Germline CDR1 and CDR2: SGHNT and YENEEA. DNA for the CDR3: TGTGCCAGCTCCCTCGGGGGAGTAAATAATGAGCAGTTCTTC. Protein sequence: CASSLGGVNNEQFF.

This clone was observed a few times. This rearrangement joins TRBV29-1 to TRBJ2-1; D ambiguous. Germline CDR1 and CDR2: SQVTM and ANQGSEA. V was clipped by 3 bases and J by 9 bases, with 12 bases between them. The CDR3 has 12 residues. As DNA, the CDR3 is TGCAGCGTTGATGGCCAGCATGTTGAGCAGTTCTTC. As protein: CSVDGQHVEQFF.

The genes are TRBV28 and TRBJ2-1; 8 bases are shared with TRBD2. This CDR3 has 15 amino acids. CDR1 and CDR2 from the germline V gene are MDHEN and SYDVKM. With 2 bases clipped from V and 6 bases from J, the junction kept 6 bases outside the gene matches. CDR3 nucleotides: TGTGCCAGCAGTTTAGGGGCGAGCGGGGGCAATGAGCAGTTCTTC. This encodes CASSLGASGGNEQFF. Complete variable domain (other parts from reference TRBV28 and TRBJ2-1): DVKVTQSSRYLVKRTGEKVFLECVQDMDHENMFWYRQDPGLGLRLIYFSYDVKMKEKGDIPEGYSVSREKKERFSLILESASTNQTSMYLCASSLGASGGNEQFFGPGTRLTVL.

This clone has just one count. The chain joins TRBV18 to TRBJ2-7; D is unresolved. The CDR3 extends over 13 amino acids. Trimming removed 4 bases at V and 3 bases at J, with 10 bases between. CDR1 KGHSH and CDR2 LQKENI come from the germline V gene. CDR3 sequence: CASSQQVDYEQYF. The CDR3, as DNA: TGTGCCAGCTCACAGCAGGTGGACTACGAGCAGTACTTC.

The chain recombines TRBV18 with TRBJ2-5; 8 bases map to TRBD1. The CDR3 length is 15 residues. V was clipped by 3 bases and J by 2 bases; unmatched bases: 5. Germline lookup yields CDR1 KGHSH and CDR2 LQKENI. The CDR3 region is CASSPRTGQQETQYF. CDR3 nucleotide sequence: TGTGCCAGCTCACCCCGGACAGGGCAACAAGAGACCCAGTACTTC.

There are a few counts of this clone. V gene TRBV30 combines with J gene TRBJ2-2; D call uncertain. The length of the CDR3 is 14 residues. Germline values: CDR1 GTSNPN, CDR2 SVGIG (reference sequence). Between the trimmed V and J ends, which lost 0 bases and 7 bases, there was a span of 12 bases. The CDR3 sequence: CAWSVRLPGGELFF. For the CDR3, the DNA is TGTGCCTGGAGTGTACGTCTACCCGGCGGGGAGCTGTTTTTT.

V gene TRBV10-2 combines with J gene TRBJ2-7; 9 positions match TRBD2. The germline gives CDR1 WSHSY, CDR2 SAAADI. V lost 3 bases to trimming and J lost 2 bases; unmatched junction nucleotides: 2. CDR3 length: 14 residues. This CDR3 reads CASSDSGSTYEQYF. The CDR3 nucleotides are TGCGCCAGCAGTGATAGCGGGAGTACCTACGAGCAGTACTTC.

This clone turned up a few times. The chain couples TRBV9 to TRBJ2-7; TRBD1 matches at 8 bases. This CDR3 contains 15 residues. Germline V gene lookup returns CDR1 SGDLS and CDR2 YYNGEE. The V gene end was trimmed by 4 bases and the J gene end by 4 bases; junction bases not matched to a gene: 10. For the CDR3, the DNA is TGTGCCAGCAGCAAGACAGGGGCGGTCCCTTACGAGCAGTACTTC. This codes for CASSKTGAVPYEQYF.

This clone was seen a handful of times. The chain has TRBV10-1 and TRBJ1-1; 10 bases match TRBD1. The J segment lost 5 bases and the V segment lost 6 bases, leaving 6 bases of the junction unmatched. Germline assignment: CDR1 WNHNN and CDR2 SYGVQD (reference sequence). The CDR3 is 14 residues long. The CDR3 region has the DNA TGCGCCAGCAGCGGTGGGACAGGGGTTACTGAAGCTTTCTTT. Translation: CASSGGTGVTEAFF.

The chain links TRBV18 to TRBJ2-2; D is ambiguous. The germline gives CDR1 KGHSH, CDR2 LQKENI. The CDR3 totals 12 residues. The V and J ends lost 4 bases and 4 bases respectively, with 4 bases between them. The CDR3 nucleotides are TGTGCCAGCTCACGGAGCACCGGGGAGCTGTTTTTT. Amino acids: CASSRSTGELFF.

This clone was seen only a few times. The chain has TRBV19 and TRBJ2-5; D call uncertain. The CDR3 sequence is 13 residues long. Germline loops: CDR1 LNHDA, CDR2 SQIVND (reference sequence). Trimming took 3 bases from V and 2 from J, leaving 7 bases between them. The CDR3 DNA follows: TGTGCCAGTAGTATCTCCGTGCAAGAGACCCAGTACTTC. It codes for CASSISVQETQYF.

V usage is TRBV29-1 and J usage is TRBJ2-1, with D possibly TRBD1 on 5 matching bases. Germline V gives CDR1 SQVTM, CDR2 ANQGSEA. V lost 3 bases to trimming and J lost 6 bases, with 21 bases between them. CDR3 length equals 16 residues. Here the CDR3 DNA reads TGCAGCGTTGAGGATTGGTCGGCAGGGAAGGTCAATGAGCAGTTCTTC. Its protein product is CSVEDWSAGKVNEQFF.

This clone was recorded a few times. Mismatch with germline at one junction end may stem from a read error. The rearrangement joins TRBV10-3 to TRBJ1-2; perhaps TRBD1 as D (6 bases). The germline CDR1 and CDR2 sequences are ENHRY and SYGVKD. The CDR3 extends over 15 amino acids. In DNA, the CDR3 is TGTGCCAGCAGTGAGGGTCAGGGGAGTAACTATGGCTACACCTTC. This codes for CASSEGQGSNYGYTF.

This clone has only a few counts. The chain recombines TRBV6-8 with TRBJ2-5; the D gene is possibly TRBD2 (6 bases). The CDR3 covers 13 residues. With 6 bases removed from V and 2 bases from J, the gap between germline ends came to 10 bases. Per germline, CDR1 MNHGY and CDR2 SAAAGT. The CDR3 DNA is TGTGCCAGCAGGGGACTGTTGCAAGAGACCCAGTACTTC. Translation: CASRGLLQETQYF.

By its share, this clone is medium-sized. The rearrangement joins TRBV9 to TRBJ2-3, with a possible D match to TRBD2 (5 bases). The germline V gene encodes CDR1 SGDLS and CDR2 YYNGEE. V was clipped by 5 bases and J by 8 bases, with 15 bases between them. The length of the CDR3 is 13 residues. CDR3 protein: CASSEAGRGTQYF. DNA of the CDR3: TGTGCCAGCAGTGAAGCTGGGAGAGGTACGCAGTATTTT.

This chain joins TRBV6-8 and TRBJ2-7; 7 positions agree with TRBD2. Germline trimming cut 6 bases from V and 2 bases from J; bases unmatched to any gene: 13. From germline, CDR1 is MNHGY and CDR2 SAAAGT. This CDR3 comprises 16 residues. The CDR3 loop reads CASRLGGVGGTYEQYF. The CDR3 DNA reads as TGTGCCAGCAGACTTGGAGGTGTGGGAGGGACCTACGAGCAGTACTTC.